What follows are 20 T cell receptor beta chains derived from one specimen sequenced in a study of CD8 T cells in Susac syndrome. The RNA input was roughly 0.45 to 1 ug, and it was reverse transcribed with random hexamers. In TCRdb, the immunoSEQ multiplex PCR reads were re-called with MiXCR into one record per CDR3 protein. The profile shows approximately 150,000 distinct CDR3 sequences, roughly 93% of them singletons. Sequencing was done on a sample of CD4+ T cells from PBMCs. The receptors stem from a human donor in good health.

The chain employs TRBV18 and TRBJ2-3; TRBD1 matches at 9 bases. The CDR3 loop spans 12 amino acids. J lost 9 bases, V lost 6 bases, and 4 bases had no gene match. CDR1 KGHSH and CDR2 LQKENI come from the germline V gene. The CDR3 sequence is CASSPDRGTQYF. For the CDR3, the DNA is TGTGCCAGCTCTCCAGACAGGGGGACGCAGTATTTT.

This clonotype was recorded once. The chain links TRBV27 to TRBJ2-7; 7 bases agree with TRBD1. The CDR3 covers 14 residues. The junction had 9 bases not matched to a gene; V was cut back by 3 bases and J by 7 bases. Germline lookup yields CDR1 MNHEY and CDR2 SMNVEV (reference sequence). CDR3 protein: CASSLGQPLGEQYF. In DNA, the CDR3 is TGTGCCAGCAGTTTGGGACAGCCCCTGGGGGAGCAGTACTTC.

The V and J genes are TRBV12-3 or TRBV12-4 and TRBJ2-2; possibly TRBD2 for D (6 bases). This CDR3 comprises 15 residues. The V end lost 6 bases, the J end lost 3 bases, and 14 bases lay between the germline ends. The CDR3 here is CASRGGTGYTGELFF. The CDR3 bases are TGTGCCAGCAGGGGTGGGACTGGCTACACCGGGGAGCTGTTTTTT.

The chain links TRBV3-1 to TRBJ1-2; 9 bases fit TRBD1. The germline CDR1 and CDR2 sequences are LGHDT and YNNKEL (reference sequence). V was pared by 3 bases and J by 7 bases, with 6 bases of the junction left unmatched. The CDR3 extends over 14 amino acids. DNA for the CDR3: TGTGCCAGCAGCCACCGGGACAGGGCGAGTGGCTACACCTTC. Protein product: CASSHRDRASGYTF.

The CDR3 reads CASSQPGTDTEAFF. CDR3 DNA: TGTGCCAGCAGCCAACCCGGGACAGACACTGAAGCTTTCTTT. This chain links TRBV3-1 with TRBJ1-1; 7 bases map to TRBD1. This CDR3 is 14 amino acids long. From germline, CDR1 is LGHDT and CDR2 YNNKEL (reference sequence). Trimming cost V 2 bases and J 3 bases; bases outside gene matches: 3.

J is TRBJ2-3 and V is TRBV29-1; possible D gene TRBD1, 5 bases. V was shortened by 4 bases and J by 3 bases, with 11 bases between the two germline ends. CDR3 size: 13 residues. CDR1 is SQVTM and CDR2 is ANQGSEA in the germline V gene. Here the CDR3 reads CSVGLSGTDTQYF. The CDR3 DNA reads as TGCAGCGTTGGCCTCTCAGGGACAGATACGCAGTATTTT.

This rearrangement joins TRBV3-1 to TRBJ1-1; the D gene is possibly TRBD1 (5 bases). CDR3 length equals 15 residues. The V end lost 4 bases, the J end lost 4 bases, and 16 bases lay between the germline ends. The germline CDR1 and CDR2 sequences are LGHDT and YNNKEL (reference sequence). The CDR3 nucleotides are TGTGCCAGCAGCCCAGATTCTTCTGGGGGCACTGAAGCTTTCTTT. It codes for CASSPDSSGGTEAFF.

The chain links TRBV3-1 to TRBJ1-1, with 9 bases fitting TRBD1. Germline assignment: CDR1 LGHDT and CDR2 YNNKEL (reference sequence). CDR3 length: 16 residues. Trimming cost V 3 bases and J 1 base; bases outside gene matches: 6. CDR3 residues: CASSHAWTGANTEAFF. In nucleotides, the CDR3 is TGTGCCAGCAGCCATGCCTGGACAGGGGCGAACACTGAAGCTTTCTTT.

The V gene is TRBV12-5, the J gene TRBJ2-2; TRBD2 matches at 13 bases. The J segment lost 3 bases and the V segment lost 5 bases, leaving 6 bases of the junction unmatched. Looked up from germline, CDR1 is LGHNT and CDR2 is FRNRAP. This CDR3 contains 17 residues. The DNA for the CDR3 is TGTGCTAGTGGTACCATACTAGCGGGGGGGCACACCGGGGAGCTGTTTTTT. It codes for CASGTILAGGHTGELFF.

The gene calls are TRBV14 and TRBJ1-3; D ambiguous. This CDR3 spans 15 amino acids. The V end lost 4 bases, the J end lost 0 bases, and 10 bases lay between the germline ends. The germline V gene has CDR1 SGHDN and CDR2 FVKESK. DNA for the CDR3: TGTGCCAGCAGCCCTACCCCGAGCTCTGGAAACACCATATATTTT. Translating gives CASSPTPSSGNTIYF.

V gene TRBV3-1 combines with J gene TRBJ2-3, with TRBD2 matching 9 bases. The CDR3 is 16 amino acids. After removal of 2 bases from V and 4 bases from J, the junction contained 7 bases not matched to a gene. The germline CDR1 and CDR2 sequences are LGHDT and YNNKEL (reference sequence). The CDR3 loop reads CASSQWRREGADTQYF. The CDR3 DNA reads as TGTGCCAGCAGCCAATGGCGGCGGGAGGGGGCAGATACGCAGTATTTT.

V and J are TRBV6-5 and TRBJ1-1; D uncertain. Germline lookup yields CDR1 MNHEY and CDR2 SVGAGI. Trimming cost V 2 bases and J 0 bases, with 10 bases left between them. The CDR3 spans 15 residues. The chain's CDR3 is CASSYGSRLNTEAFF. For the CDR3, the DNA is TGTGCCAGCAGTTACGGGAGCAGATTGAACACTGAAGCTTTCTTT.

In DNA, the CDR3 is TGTGCCAGCAGTGGGACCCCGACGAACGAGCAGTACTTC. Translation gives CASSGTPTNEQYF. The chain is built from TRBV28 and TRBJ2-7; possibly TRBD1 or TRBD2 for D (5 bases each). V lost 5 bases, J lost 5 bases, and 13 bases lay in between. CDR1 and CDR2 (germline): MDHEN, SYDVKM. The CDR3 spans 13 residues.

The chain combines TRBV7-9 with TRBJ1-5; D gene uncertain. V lost 5 bases and J lost 7, with 12 bases in between. This CDR3 spans 13 amino acids. The germline V gene has CDR1 SEHNR and CDR2 FQNEAQ (reference sequence). The CDR3 nucleotides are TGTGCCAGCAGCGCAACAGTAGGACAGCCCCAGCATTTT. Translating it yields CASSATVGQPQHF. The complete variable domain, with remaining parts taken from reference TRBV7-9 and TRBJ1-5, reads DTGVSQNPRHKITKRGQNVTFRCDPISEHNRLYWYRQTLGQGPEFLTYFQNEAQLEKSRLLSDRFSAERPKGSFSTLEIQRTEQGDSAMYLCASSATVGQPQHFGDGTRLSIL.

Comment on this clonotype: Mismatch with germline at one junction end may stem from a read error. The V and J genes are TRBV3-1 and TRBJ1-3; possibly TRBD1 for D (5 bases). CDR3 length equals 16 residues. Germline assignment: CDR1 LGHDT and CDR2 YNNKEL (reference sequence). The CDR3 reads CASSQQPGISGNIIYF. The DNA of the CDR3 is TGTGCCAGCAGCCAGCAACCAGGGATCTCTGGAAACATCATATATTTT.

The chain's CDR3 is CASSEGSLRWAFF. The CDR3 nucleotides read TGTGCCAGCAGTGAAGGTTCCCTACGATGGGCTTTCTTT. The V gene is TRBV6-1, the J gene TRBJ1-1, with D unresolved. Germline V gives CDR1 MNHNS, CDR2 SASEGT. The CDR3 totals 13 residues. The germline V and J ends were trimmed by 1 base and 11 bases, with 14 bases remaining between them.

This chain uses TRBV12-3 or TRBV12-4 with TRBJ1-3; D not resolved. Trimming removed 2 bases at V and 0 bases at J, with 5 bases between. This CDR3 region has 14 residues. The CDR3: CASSLIVSGNTIYF. Here the CDR3 DNA reads TGTGCCAGCAGTTTAATTGTCTCTGGAAACACCATATATTTT.

The rearrangement links TRBV7-9 to TRBJ1-2; perhaps TRBD1 as D (5 bases). The germline V gene has CDR1 SEHNR and CDR2 FQNEAQ (reference sequence). The ends were cut back, 5 bases at V and 8 bases at J, with 15 bases in the middle. CDR3 size: 13 residues. The CDR3 region has the DNA TGTGCCAGCAGCGCCAGCAGCGGGGGAGGCTACACCTTC. This codes for CASSASSGGGYTF.

The rearrangement links TRBV5-1 to TRBJ2-5, with a tentative D call TRBD1 (5 bases). Germline CDR1 is SGHRS and CDR2 is YFSETQ. V lost 2 bases and J lost 2, with 7 bases in between. The length of the CDR3 is 13 residues. CDR3: CASSFRQQETQYF. The CDR3 bases are TGCGCCAGCAGCTTCAGACAGCAAGAGACCCAGTACTTC.

The gene calls are TRBV19 and TRBJ2-3, with D perhaps TRBD2 (7 bases). Trimming left V 9 bases short and J 0 bases short, with 28 bases between. The length of the CDR3 is 19 residues. CDR1 LNHDA and CDR2 SQIVND come from the germline V gene (reference sequence). CDR3 sequence (DNA): TGTGCCAGCCGGTCCGGTTGGCGGGGGCGCGGAAGTAGCACAGATACGCAGTATTTT. It encodes CASRSGWRGRGSSTDTQYF.